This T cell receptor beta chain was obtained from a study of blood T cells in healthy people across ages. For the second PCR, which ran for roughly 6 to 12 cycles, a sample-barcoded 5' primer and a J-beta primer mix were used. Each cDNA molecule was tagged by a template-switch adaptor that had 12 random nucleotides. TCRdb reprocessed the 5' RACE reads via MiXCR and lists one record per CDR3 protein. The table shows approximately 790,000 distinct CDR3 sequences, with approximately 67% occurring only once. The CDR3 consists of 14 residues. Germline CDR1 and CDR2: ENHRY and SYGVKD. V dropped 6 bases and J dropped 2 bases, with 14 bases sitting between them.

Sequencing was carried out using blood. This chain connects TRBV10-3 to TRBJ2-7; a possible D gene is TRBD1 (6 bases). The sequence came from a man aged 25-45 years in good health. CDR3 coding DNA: TGTGCCATCAGAAGACAGGCCACAACCTACGAGCAGTACTTC. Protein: CAIRRQATTYEQYF.